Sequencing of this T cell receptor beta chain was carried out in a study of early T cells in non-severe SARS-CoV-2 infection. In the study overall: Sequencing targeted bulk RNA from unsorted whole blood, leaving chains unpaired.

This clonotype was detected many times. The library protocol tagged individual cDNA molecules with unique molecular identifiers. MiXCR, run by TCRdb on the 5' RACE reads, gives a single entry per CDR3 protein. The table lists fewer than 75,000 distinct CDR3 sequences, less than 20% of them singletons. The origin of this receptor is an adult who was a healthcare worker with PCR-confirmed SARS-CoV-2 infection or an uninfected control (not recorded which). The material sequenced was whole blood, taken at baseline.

CDR3 nucleotides: TGCGCCAGCAGAAAAAACCGAGGCGGACCAGATACGCAGTATTTT. Amino acid sequence: CASRKNRGGPDTQYF. The chain uses TRBV10-1 and TRBJ2-3; unclear D gene. Germline lookup yields CDR1 WNHNN and CDR2 SYGVQD (reference sequence). V was cut by 6 bases and J by 4 bases, with 17 bases left in between. The CDR3 is 15 amino acids.